The sequence of this T cell receptor beta chain was determined in a study of OX40 agonist ivuxolimab in advanced cancers. Study summary: Three patients had partial responses: one hepatocellular carcinoma, two cutaneous melanoma.

Individuals having autoimmune disease history or systemic immunosuppression were not enrolled. The CDR3 is made up of 13 amino acids. CDR1 MNHEY and CDR2 SVGAGI come from the germline V gene. The ends were cut back, 2 bases at V and 3 bases at J, with 8 bases in the middle. Profiled with immunoSEQ multiplex PCR; TCRdb holds only in-frame clones, not every one. The sample carries some 110,000 clones, just under 95% recorded once. This TCR derives from an adult with an advanced solid tumor such as melanoma, head and neck, liver or kidney cancer. Sequenced here: CD4+ or CD8+ T cells sorted from blood, sampled in a trial of the OX40 agonist ivuxolimab. The chain employs TRBV6-5 and TRBJ2-7; possible D gene TRBD2, 6 bases. The CDR3 reads CASSYGGIYEQYF. CDR3 nucleotide sequence: TGTGCCAGCAGTTACGGCGGGATCTACGAGCAGTACTTC.